This TCR beta chain originates from a study of T-cell memory formation after mild COVID-19. Overall study context: The TCR clusters were mostly specific to one donor. Findings of the study overall: Contracting clones from day 15 to 85 had balanced CD4/CD8; later expanders favoured CD4+. Several responding clones turned up in pre-infection memory, indicating that cross-reactive memory may have taken part.

CDR1 is SGHTA and CDR2 is FQGNSA in the germline V gene. V lost 0 bases to trimming and J lost 4 bases; unmatched junction nucleotides: 7. This CDR3 region has 16 residues. Amplification by 5'RACE using constant-segment primers produced TCR alpha and TCR beta cDNA libraries that carried sample barcodes and UMIs. In TCRdb, the 5' RACE reads were re-called with MiXCR into one record per CDR3 protein. The sample has around 250,000 distinct CDR3 sequences; 16% are singletons. Ten or more counts support this clonotype. Its specificity is unknown. The chain couples TRBV7-2 to TRBJ2-5; TRBD1 aligns across 8 bases. Sequencing input: PBMCs or a T cell subset sorted from them (not recorded which). The receptor was derived from a young man who had mild COVID-19 (a few samples of this study predate the infection). Cell type and time point are not known. The chain's CDR3 is CASSLAGRRGLETQYF. The DNA of the CDR3 is TGTGCCAGCAGCTTAGCGGGACGCAGGGGGCTAGAGACCCAGTACTTC.